The T cell receptor beta chain described here comes from a study of blood T cell repertoires in COVID-19. Overall study context: The study drew acute and convalescent COVID-19 samples from the United States, Italy and Spain. PBMCs, B-cell-depleted T cells, or T cells were the source of the cDNA or gDNA that made up the material.

Study processing details: Nucleated cell counts were estimated from reference gene primer amplification. Here immunoSEQ multiplex PCR was the method, and the copy in TCRdb shows in-frame clones only, minus some. The V and J calls and clone size were taken over from that table, and D and trimming were inferred from the DNA. This sample carries some 180,000 clones, around 90% of them seen once, and the ten largest clones take almost 5%. Deletions cut 4 bases from V and 7 bases from J, with 12 bases between. Germline V CDR1 and CDR2: SGDLS, YYNGEE. The length of the CDR3 is 14 residues. The Seattle patients, enrolled during active infection, were followed longitudinally.

The J gene is TRBJ1-6, the V gene TRBV9; the D gene is possibly TRBD1 (6 bases). The source is a man aged 18 to 29 with COVID-19, enrolled during active disease. The specimen sequenced was peripheral blood. This chain's CDR3 is CASSLGTRNSPLHF. The CDR3 nucleotides read TGTGCCAGCAGCCTAGGGACACGAAATTCACCCCTCCACTTT.